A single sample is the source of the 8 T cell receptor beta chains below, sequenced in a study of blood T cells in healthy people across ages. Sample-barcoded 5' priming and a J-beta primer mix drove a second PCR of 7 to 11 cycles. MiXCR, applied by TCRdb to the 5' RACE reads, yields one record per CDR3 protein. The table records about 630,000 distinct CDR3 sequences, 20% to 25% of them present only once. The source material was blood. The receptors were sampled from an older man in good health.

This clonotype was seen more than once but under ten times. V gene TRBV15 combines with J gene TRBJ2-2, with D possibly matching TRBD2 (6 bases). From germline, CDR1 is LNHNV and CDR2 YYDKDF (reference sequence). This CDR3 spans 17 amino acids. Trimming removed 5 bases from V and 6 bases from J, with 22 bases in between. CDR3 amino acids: CATSRALSGGRAGELFF. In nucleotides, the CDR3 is TGTGCCACCAGCCGAGCATTAAGCGGAGGGCGGGCCGGGGAGCTGTTTTTT.

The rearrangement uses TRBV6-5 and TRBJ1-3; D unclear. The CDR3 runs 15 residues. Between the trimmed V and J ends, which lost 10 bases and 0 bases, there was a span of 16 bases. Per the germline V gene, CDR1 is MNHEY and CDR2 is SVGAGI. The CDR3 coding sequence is TGTGCCACCACGAGGGTAGCAGGCTCTGGAAACACCATATATTTT. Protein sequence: CATTRVAGSGNTIYF.

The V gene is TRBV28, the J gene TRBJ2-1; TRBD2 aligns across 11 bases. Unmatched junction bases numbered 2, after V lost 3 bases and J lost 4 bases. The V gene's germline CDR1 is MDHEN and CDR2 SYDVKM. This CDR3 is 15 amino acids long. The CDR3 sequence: CASSFVAGGYNEQFF. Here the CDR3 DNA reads TGTGCCAGCAGTTTTGTAGCGGGAGGGTACAATGAGCAGTTCTTC.

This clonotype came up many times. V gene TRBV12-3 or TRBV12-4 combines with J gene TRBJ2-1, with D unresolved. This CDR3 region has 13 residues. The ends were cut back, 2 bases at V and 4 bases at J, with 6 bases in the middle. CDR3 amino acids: CASSLNSYNEQFF. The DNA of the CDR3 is TGTGCCAGCAGTTTAAACTCGTACAATGAGCAGTTCTTC.

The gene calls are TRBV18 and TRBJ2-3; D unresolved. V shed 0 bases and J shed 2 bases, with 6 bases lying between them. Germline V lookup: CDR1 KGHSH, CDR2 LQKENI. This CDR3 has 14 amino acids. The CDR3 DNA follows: TGTGCCAGCTCACCACCCGAACCCACAGATACGCAGTATTTT. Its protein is CASSPPEPTDTQYF.

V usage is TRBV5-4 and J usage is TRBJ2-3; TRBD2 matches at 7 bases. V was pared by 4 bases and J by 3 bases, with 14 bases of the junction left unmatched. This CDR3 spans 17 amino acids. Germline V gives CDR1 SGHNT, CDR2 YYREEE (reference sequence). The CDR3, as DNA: TGTGCCAGCAGCAAGGGCCCGTCGGCGGGAGTGACAGATACGCAGTATTTT. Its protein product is CASSKGPSAGVTDTQYF.

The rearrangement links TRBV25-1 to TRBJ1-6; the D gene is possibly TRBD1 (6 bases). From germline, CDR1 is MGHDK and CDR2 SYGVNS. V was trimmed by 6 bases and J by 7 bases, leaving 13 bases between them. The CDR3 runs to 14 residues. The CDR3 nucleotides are TGTGCCAGCAGACCTGGACAGTCGAATTCACCCCTCCACTTT. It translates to CASRPGQSNSPLHF.

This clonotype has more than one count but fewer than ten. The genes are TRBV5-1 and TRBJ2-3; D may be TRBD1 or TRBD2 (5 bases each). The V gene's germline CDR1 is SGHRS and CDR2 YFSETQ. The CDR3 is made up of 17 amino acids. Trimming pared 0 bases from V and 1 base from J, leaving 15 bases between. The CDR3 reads CASSLDGLGGGTDTQYF. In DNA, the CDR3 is TGCGCCAGCAGCTTGGATGGCCTTGGGGGAGGCACAGATACGCAGTATTTT. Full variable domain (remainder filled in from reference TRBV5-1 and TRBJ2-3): KAGVTQTPRYLIKTRGQQVTLSCSPISGHRSVSWYQQTPGQGLQFLFEYFSETQRNKGNFPGRFSGRQFSNSRSEMNVSTLELGDSALYLCASSLDGLGGGTDTQYFGPGTRLTVL.